This is a list of T cell receptor beta chains from one sample in a study of T cells in tuberculosis. Sequencing used immunoSEQ multiplex PCR; TCRdb keeps in-frame clones, though not all of them. Among approximately 31,000 clones listed, just under 97% were seen once. Sequences were obtained from PBMCs. Source of these receptors: a donor aged 10 to 29 with latent tuberculosis or without tuberculosis infection. Both conserved end residues are part of each CDR3. The order of the fields is clone size, V gene, D gene, J gene, CDR3 DNA, CDR3 protein. The D gene is left open where the match is weak. Only part of the rows carry a size: once, few, many, or a class if the clone is expanded.

.	TRBV18	.	TRBJ1-2	TGTGCCAGCTCACCAGGAGGAGGGTACTATGGCTACACCTTC	CASSPGGGYYGYTF
.	TRBV7-3	TRBD1	TRBJ2-5	TGTGCCAGCAGCTTAGCGGGACAGGGAGGGACCCAGTACTTC	CASSLAGQGGTQYF
.	TRBV18	.	TRBJ2-3	TGTGCCAGCTCACCAGTCGCGGGTACCGGCACAGATACGCAGTATTTT	CASSPVAGTGTDTQYF
once	TRBV7-7	.	TRBJ2-5	TGTGCTAGCAGTCAGACTCAGTTAGAGACCCAGTACTTC	CASSQTQLETQYF
.	TRBV2	TRBD1	TRBJ2-3	TGTGCCAGCAGTGCGCAGGGGGAAGATACGCAGTATTTT	CASSAQGEDTQYF
.	TRBV11-2	.	TRBJ1-2	TGTGCCAGCAGGCCGGCGGGTTCCGGCTACACCTTC	CASRPAGSGYTF
.	TRBV19	.	TRBJ2-2	TGTGCCAGTAGTATAGGGGCAAACACCGGGGAGCTGTTTTTT	CASSIGANTGELFF
.	TRBV7-9	TRBD1	TRBJ2-7	TGTGCCAGCAGCCCTCGACAGGGTACCTACGAGCAGTACTTC	CASSPRQGTYEQYF
.	TRBV18	TRBD1	TRBJ2-7	TGTGCCAGCTCGCGGACAGGGGGCAAGTACGAGCAGTACTTC	CASSRTGGKYEQYF
.	TRBV27	.	TRBJ2-5	TGTGCCAGCAGTGACAGGTCCCCCCAAGAGACCCAGTACTTC	CASSDRSPQETQYF